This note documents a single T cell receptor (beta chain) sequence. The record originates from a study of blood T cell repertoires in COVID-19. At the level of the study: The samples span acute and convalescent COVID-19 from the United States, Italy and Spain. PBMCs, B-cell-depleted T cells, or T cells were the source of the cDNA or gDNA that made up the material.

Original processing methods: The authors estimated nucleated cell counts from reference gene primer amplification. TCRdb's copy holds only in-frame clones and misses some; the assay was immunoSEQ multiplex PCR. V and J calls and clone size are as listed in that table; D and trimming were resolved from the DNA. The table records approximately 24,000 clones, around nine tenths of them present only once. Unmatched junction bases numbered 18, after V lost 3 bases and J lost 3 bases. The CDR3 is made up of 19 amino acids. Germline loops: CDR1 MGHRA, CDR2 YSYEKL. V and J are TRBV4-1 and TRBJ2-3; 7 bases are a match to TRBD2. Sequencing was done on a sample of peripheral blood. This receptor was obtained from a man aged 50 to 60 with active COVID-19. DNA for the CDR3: TGCGCCAGCAGCCAGCTACGGGACCCTAGCGGAGGAGGGACAGATACGCAGTATTTT. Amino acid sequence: CASSQLRDPSGGGTDTQYF.